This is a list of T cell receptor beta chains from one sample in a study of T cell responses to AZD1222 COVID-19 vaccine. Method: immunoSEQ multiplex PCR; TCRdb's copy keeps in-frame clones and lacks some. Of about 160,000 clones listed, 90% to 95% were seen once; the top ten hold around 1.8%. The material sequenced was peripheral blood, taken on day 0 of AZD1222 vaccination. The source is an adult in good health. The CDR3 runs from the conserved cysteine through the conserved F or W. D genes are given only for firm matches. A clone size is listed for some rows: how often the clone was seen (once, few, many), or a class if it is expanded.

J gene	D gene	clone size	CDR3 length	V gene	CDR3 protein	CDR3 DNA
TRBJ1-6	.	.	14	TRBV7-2	CASSQAGQGSPLHF	TGTGCCAGCAGCCAAGCGGGGCAGGGTTCACCCCTCCACTTT
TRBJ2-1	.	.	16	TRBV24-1	CATSAPEAATYNEQFF	TGTGCCACCAGTGCTCCTGAGGCCGCCACCTACAATGAGCAGTTCTTC
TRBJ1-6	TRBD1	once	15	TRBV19	CASSQTGGSNSPLHF	TGTGCCAGTAGTCAAACAGGGGGAAGTAATTCACCCCTCCACTTT
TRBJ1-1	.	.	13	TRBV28	CASSTRLNTEAFF	TGTGCCAGCAGTACCAGGTTGAACACTGAAGCTTTCTTT
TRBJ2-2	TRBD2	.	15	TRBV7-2	CASSALAGEAGELFF	TGTGCCAGCAGCGCCCTAGCGGGAGAGGCCGGGGAGCTGTTTTTT
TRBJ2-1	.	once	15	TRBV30	CAWSTKGVAYNEQFF	TGTGCCTGGAGTACAAAAGGGGTTGCCTACAATGAGCAGTTCTTC
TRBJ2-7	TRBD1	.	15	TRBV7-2	CASSLQGQGGYEQYF	TGTGCCAGCAGCCTACAGGGACAGGGGGGTTACGAGCAGTACTTC
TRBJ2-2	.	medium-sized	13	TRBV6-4	CASSQGNTGELFF	TGTGCCAGCAGCCAGGGGAACACCGGGGAGCTGTTTTTT
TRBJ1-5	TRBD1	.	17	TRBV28	CASSVSLRQGRDQPQHF	TGTGCCAGCAGTGTATCCCTGCGACAGGGAAGAGATCAGCCCCAGCATTTT
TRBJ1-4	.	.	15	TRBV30	CAWSVGGDVREKLFF	TGTGCCTGGAGTGTGGGGGGAGATGTTAGGGAAAAACTGTTTTTT
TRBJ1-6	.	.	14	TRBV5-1	CASSLEGWDSPLHF	TGCGCCAGCAGCTTGGAGGGTTGGGATTCACCCCTCCACTTT
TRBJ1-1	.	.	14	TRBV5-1	CASSLAHLNTEAFF	TGCGCCAGCAGCTTGGCTCATTTGAACACTGAAGCTTTCTTT
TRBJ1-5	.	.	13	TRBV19	CASSMVGDQPQHF	TGTGCCAGTAGTATGGTCGGCGATCAGCCCCAGCATTTT
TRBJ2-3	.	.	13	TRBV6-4	CASSEVRTDTQYF	TGTGCCAGCAGTGAGGTTCGCACAGATACGCAGTATTTT
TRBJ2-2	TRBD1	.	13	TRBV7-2	CASSSDRAGELFF	TGTGCCAGCAGCTCGGACAGGGCCGGGGAGCTGTTTTTT
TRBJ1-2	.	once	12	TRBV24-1	CATSEPNRDYTF	TGTGCCACCAGTGAGCCGAACCGAGACTACACCTTC
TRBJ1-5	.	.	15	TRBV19	CASSIGSPSHQPQHF	TGTGCCAGTAGTATAGGGTCCCCATCTCATCAACCCCAGCATTTT
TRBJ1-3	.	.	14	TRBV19	CASSINHSGNTIYF	TGTGCCAGTAGCATCAACCACTCTGGAAACACCATATATTTT
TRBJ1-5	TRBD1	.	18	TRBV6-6	CASSQTNRGLGGNQPQHF	TGTGCCAGCAGTCAGACCAACAGGGGACTAGGGGGCAATCAGCCCCAGCATTTT
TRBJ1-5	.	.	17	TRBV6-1	CASRERAENSGNQPQHF	TGTGCCAGCAGGGAAAGGGCCGAGAACTCGGGCAATCAGCCCCAGCATTTT
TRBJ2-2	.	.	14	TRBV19	CASSIRGNTGELFF	TGTGCCAGTAGTATCAGGGGGAACACCGGGGAGCTGTTTTTT
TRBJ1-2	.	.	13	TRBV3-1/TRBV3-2	CASSQGWLNGYTF	TGTGCCAGCAGCCAGGGCTGGTTGAATGGCTACACCTTC
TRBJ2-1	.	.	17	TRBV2	CASIFFWREVPYNEQFF	TGTGCCAGCATTTTCTTCTGGCGGGAAGTCCCCTACAATGAGCAGTTCTTC
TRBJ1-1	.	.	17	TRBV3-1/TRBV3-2	CASSPLKRGVQVTEAFF	TGTGCCAGCAGCCCCCTAAAAAGGGGGGTTCAAGTCACTGAAGCTTTCTTT
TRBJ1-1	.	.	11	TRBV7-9	CASSGGTEAFF	TGTGCCAGCAGCGGCGGGACAGAAGCTTTCTTT
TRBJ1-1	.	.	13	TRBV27	CASSFAGDTEAFF	TGTGCCAGCAGTTTCGCAGGGGACACTGAAGCTTTCTTT
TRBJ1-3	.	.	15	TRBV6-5	CASGTGAMSGNTIYF	TGTGCCAGCGGTACGGGGGCGATGTCTGGAAACACCATATATTTT
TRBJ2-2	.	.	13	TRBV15	CATSAHPTGELFF	TGTGCCACCAGCGCACACCCTACCGGGGAGCTGTTTTTT
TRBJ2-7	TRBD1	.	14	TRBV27	CASRAGTGAYEQYF	TGTGCCAGCAGGGCCGGGACAGGGGCCTACGAGCAGTACTTC
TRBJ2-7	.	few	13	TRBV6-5	CASSYSTRELGYF	TGTGCCAGCAGTTACTCGACACGAGAGCTTGGTTACTTC
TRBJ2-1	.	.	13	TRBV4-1	CASSQDRENEQFF	TGCGCCAGCAGCCAAGACAGGGAAAATGAGCAGTTCTTC
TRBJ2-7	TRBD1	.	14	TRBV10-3	CAITDYRGGYEQYF	TGTGCCATCACGGATTACAGGGGTGGGTACGAGCAGTACTTC
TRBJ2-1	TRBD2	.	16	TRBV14	CASSRVGLAAYNEQFF	TGTGCCAGCAGCCGAGTGGGACTAGCGGCCTACAATGAGCAGTTCTTC
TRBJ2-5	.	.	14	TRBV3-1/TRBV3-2	CASSQQGLGETQYF	TGTGCCAGCAGCCAACAGGGGTTGGGGGAGACCCAGTACTTC
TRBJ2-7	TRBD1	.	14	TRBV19	CASSPRTGDHEQYF	TGTGCCAGTAGTCCTAGAACAGGGGACCACGAGCAGTACTTC
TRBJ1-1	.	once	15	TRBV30	CAWSGESKLNTEAFF	TGTGCCTGGAGTGGGGAATCAAAGCTAAACACTGAAGCTTTCTTT
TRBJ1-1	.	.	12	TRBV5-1	CASKGGNTEAFF	TGCGCCAGCAAGGGGGGGAACACTGAAGCTTTCTTT
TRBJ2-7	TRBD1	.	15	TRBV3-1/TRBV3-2	CASSPQGGLAYEQYF	TGTGCCAGCAGCCCACAGGGGGGTTTAGCCTACGAGCAGTACTTC
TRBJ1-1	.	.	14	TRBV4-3	CASSLRAGRTEAFF	TGCGCCAGCAGCCTAAGGGCGGGGCGAACTGAAGCTTTCTTT
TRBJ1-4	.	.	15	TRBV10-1	CASSDRHSRGEKLFF	TGCGCCAGCAGTGATCGACACTCTAGGGGTGAAAAACTGTTTTTT
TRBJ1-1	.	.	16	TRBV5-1	CASSSPETAGNTEAFF	TGCGCCAGCAGCTCGCCCGAGACCGCAGGGAACACTGAAGCTTTCTTT